The 13 T cell receptor beta chains presented below share a single source sample, sequenced in a study of cytomegalovirus exposure and HLA in healthy donors. PCR amplification relied on 60 Vbeta primers (plus 13 Jbeta primers). The protocol was immunoSEQ multiplex PCR, while the TCRdb copy is restricted to in-frame clones and leaves out a portion. This sample yields 160,000 or so clones, of which 81% are seen a single time; about 1.5% belongs to the top ten. Sample: PBMCs. All receptors come from a man aged 50 to 60 in good health and CMV-seropositive.

CDR3 nucleotide sequence: TGTGCCAGCTCCCGAGTCCGTGGGAGAGAAGAGACCCAGTACTTC. Translating gives CASSRVRGREETQYF. The chain recombines TRBV7-2 with TRBJ2-5; TRBD2 might be the D (5 bases). CDR1 and CDR2 (germline): SGHTA, FQGNSA. The CDR3 consists of 15 residues. Trimming shortened V by 8 bases and J by 3 bases, and 19 bases separated the two germline ends.

This clone was seen more than once but under ten times. The rearrangement uses TRBV18 and TRBJ1-2; no firm D call. Germline V gives CDR1 KGHSH, CDR2 LQKENI. Trimming removed 3 bases from V and 4 bases from J, with 9 bases in between. This CDR3 comprises 13 residues. This CDR3 is CASSPGNSYGYTF. CDR3 DNA: TGTGCCAGCTCACCCGGCAACAGCTATGGCTACACCTTC.

A single count supports this clone. The V gene is TRBV6-1, the J gene TRBJ1-2; 10 bases match TRBD1. Losses at the gene ends were 3 bases for V and 8 bases for J; bases not matched to a gene: 6. This CDR3 spans 14 amino acids. CDR1 and CDR2 (germline): MNHNS, SASEGT. In nucleotides, the CDR3 is TGTGCCAGCAGTGAGTGGACAGGGGGTATAGGCTACACCTTC. As protein: CASSEWTGGIGYTF.

The rearrangement links TRBV5-1 to TRBJ2-7; perhaps TRBD2 as D (6 bases). Germline CDR1 and CDR2: SGHRS and YFSETQ. Trimming removed 8 bases at V and 0 bases at J, with 12 bases between. The CDR3 length is 13 residues. The CDR3 DNA reads TGCGCCAGTAGTGGGGGGAGCTCCTACGAGCAGTACTTC. Encoded protein: CASSGGSSYEQYF.

The chain links TRBV30 to TRBJ2-1; possible D gene TRBD2, 6 bases. The CDR3 length is 12 residues. Trimming took 5 bases from V and 8 from J, leaving 13 bases between them. CDR1 is GTSNPN and CDR2 is SVGIG in the germline V gene (reference sequence). CDR3 region: CAWGDFTDEQFF. The CDR3, as DNA: TGTGCCTGGGGGGACTTCACGGATGAGCAGTTCTTC. Full variable domain (rest looked up from reference TRBV30 and TRBJ2-1): SQTIHQWPATLVQPVGSPLSLECTVEGTSNPNLYWYRQAAGRGLQLLFYSVGIGQISSEVPQNLSASRPQDRQFILSSKKLLLSDSGFYLCAWGDFTDEQFFGPGTRLTVL.

The chain links TRBV19 to TRBJ1-2, with TRBD1 matching over 8 bases. This CDR3 has 15 residues. V was clipped by 1 base and J by 3 bases; unmatched bases: 4. CDR1 LNHDA and CDR2 SQIVND come from the germline V gene (reference sequence). The CDR3 reads CASSIVGQGHYGYTF. The CDR3 DNA reads TGTGCCAGTAGTATAGTAGGACAGGGCCACTATGGCTACACCTTC.

The chain has TRBV5-1 and TRBJ2-7; possibly TRBD1 for D (5 bases). Germline values: CDR1 SGHRS, CDR2 YFSETQ. V was cut by 2 bases and J by 7 bases, with 13 bases left in between. The CDR3 contains 13 residues. CDR3 amino acids: CASSFPQGEEQYF. CDR3 nucleotides: TGCGCCAGCAGCTTCCCCCAGGGCGAGGAGCAGTACTTC.

This sequence joins TRBV27 and TRBJ2-1; possible D gene TRBD2, 6 bases. V was shortened by 6 bases and J by 0 bases, with 9 bases between the two germline ends. The CDR3 contains 14 residues. CDR1 is MNHEY and CDR2 is SMNVEV in the germline V gene (reference sequence). The CDR3 region is CASRAGSSYNEQFF. CDR3 DNA sequence: TGTGCCAGCAGAGCGGGTAGCTCCTACAATGAGCAGTTCTTC.

This chain uses TRBV28 with TRBJ1-2, with a weak D call TRBD1 (5 bases). CDR3 size: 14 residues. CDR1 and CDR2 (germline): MDHEN, SYDVKM. The ends were cut back, 6 bases at V and 8 bases at J, with 19 bases in the middle. Here the CDR3 DNA reads TGTGCCAGCAGGAGCGACAGCTCCGGTTGGGGCTACACCTTC. Translating it yields CASRSDSSGWGYTF.

This clone has just one count. The chain employs TRBV5-4 and TRBJ1-1; 7 bases align to TRBD1. The CDR3 sequence is 12 residues long. Losses at the gene ends were 4 bases for V and 5 bases for J; bases not matched to a gene: 2. CDR1 and CDR2 (germline): SGHNT, YYREEE (reference sequence). The CDR3 spells CASSRTGTEAFF. The CDR3 region has the DNA TGTGCCAGCAGCCGGACAGGTACTGAAGCTTTCTTT. The full variable domain, completed using reference TRBV5-4 and TRBJ1-1, is ETGVTQSPTHLIKTRGQQVTLRCSSQSGHNTVSWYQQALGQGPQFIFQYYREEENGRGNFPPRFSGLQFPNYSSELNVNALELDDSALYLCASSRTGTEAFFGQGTRLTVV.

Here the CDR3 reads CASRQGEETQYF. Here the CDR3 DNA reads TGTGCCAGCAGGCAGGGCGAAGAGACCCAGTACTTC. The rearrangement uses TRBV2 and TRBJ2-5; D possibly corresponds to TRBD1 (5 bases). Germline V gene lookup returns CDR1 SNHLY and CDR2 FYNNEI. This CDR3 region has 12 residues. Trimming cost V 6 bases and J 3 bases, with 8 bases left between them. The variable domain in full, completed from reference TRBV2 and TRBJ2-5, reads EPEVTQTPSHQVTQMGQEVILRCVPISNHLYFYWYRQILGQKVEFLVSFYNNEISEKSEIFDDQFSVERPDGSNFTLKIRSTKLEDSAMYFCASRQGEETQYFGPGTRLLVL.

The rearrangement joins TRBV2 to TRBJ1-5; D perhaps matches TRBD1 (5 bases). V gave up 4 bases and J gave up 4 bases, with 8 bases separating them. This CDR3 is 13 amino acids long. Germline values: CDR1 SNHLY, CDR2 FYNNEI. The CDR3 region has the DNA TGTGCCAGCAGTGCAGGGAGGAATCAGCCCCAGCATTTT. Translating gives CASSAGRNQPQHF.

The gene calls are TRBV5-1 and TRBJ1-4, with D possibly being TRBD1 (6 bases). This CDR3 contains 16 residues. The germline V gene encodes CDR1 SGHRS and CDR2 YFSETQ. V was clipped by 0 bases and J by 4 bases, with 13 bases between them. This chain's CDR3 is CASSLGGRSGNEKLFF. Here the CDR3 DNA reads TGCGCCAGCAGCTTGGGGGGGCGATCGGGTAATGAAAAACTGTTTTTT. The full variable domain, with the rest looked up from reference TRBV5-1 and TRBJ1-4, is KAGVTQTPRYLIKTRGQQVTLSCSPISGHRSVSWYQQTPGQGLQFLFEYFSETQRNKGNFPGRFSGRQFSNSRSEMNVSTLELGDSALYLCASSLGGRSGNEKLFFGSGTQLSVL.